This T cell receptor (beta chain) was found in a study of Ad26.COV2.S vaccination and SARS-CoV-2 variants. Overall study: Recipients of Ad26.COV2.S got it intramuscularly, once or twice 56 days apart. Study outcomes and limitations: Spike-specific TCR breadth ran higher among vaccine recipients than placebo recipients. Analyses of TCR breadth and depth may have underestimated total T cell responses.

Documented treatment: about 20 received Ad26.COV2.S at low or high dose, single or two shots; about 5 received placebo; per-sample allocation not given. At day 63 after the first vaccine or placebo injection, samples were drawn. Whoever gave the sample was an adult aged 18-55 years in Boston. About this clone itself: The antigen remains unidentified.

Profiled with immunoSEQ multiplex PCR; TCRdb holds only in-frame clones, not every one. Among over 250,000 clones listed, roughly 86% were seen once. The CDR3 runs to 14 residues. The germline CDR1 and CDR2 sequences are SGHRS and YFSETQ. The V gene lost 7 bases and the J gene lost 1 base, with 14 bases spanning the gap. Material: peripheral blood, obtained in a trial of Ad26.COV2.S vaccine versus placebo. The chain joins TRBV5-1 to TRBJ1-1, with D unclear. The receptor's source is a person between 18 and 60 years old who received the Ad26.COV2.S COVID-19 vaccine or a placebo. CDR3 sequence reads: CASVSGPTNTEAFF. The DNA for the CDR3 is TGCGCCAGCGTTAGCGGTCCTACGAACACTGAAGCTTTCTTT.